The T cell receptor (beta chain) described here comes from a study of T-cell reconstitution after alpha-beta-depleted transplantation in children. This clonotype was recorded many times. V gave up 7 bases and J gave up 5 bases; unmatched junction bases: 3. This CDR3 region has 12 residues. Germline assignment: CDR1 SNHLY and CDR2 FYNNEI. Molecular barcoding with unique molecular identifiers was used for the TCRbeta library. TCRdb fed the PCR reads into MiXCR, producing one record per CDR3 protein. The sample lists hundreds of thousands of distinct CDR3 sequences, about 10% occurring once. V and J are TRBV2 and TRBJ1-1, with 8 bases aligning to TRBD1. The sequence derives from a child aged 2 to 10 with inherited bone marrow failure, due to receive a stem cell transplant. The source material was PBMCs, sampled before TCRalphabeta/CD19-depleted stem cell transplant. The CDR3 DNA reads TGTGCCAGCACCGACAGGGGTACTGAAGCTTTCTTT. This translates into CASTDRGTEAFF.